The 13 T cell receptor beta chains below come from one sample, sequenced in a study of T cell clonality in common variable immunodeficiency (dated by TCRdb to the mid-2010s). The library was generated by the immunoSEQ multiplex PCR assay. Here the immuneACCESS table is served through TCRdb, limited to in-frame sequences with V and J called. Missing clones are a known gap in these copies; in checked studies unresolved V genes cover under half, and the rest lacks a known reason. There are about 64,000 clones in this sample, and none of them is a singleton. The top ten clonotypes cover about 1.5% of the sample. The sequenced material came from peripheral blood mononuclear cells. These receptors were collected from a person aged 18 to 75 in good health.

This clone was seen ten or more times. The CDR3 bases that were read are TGCGCCAGCAGCTTGGCCGGTAGCATCATGAACACTGAA. Protein sequence: CASSLAGSIMNTE. The entire CDR3 reads CASSLAGSIMNTEAFF. This sequence joins TRBV5-1 and TRBJ1-1; D unresolved. Read coverage stops 3 residues before the CDR3 terminus; the germline J gene supplies the remainder. Looked up from germline, CDR1 is SGHRS and CDR2 is YFSETQ. Trimming cost V 0 bases and J 0 bases, with 12 bases left between them. The CDR3 has 16 amino acids.

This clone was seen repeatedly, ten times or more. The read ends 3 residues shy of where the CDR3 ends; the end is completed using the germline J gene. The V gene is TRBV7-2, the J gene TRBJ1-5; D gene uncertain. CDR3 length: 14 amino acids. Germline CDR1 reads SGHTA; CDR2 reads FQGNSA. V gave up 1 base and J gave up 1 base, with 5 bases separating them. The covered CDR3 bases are TGTGCCAGCAGCTTAGACTCGAGCAATCAGCCC. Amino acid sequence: CASSLDSSNQP. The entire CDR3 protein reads CASSLDSSNQPQHF. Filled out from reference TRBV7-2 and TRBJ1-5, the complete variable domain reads GAGVSQSPSNKVTEKGKDVELRCDPISGHTALYWYRQSLGQGLEFLIYFQGNSAPDKSGLPSDRFSAERTGGSVSTLTIQRTQQEDSAVYLCASSLDSSNQPQHFGDGTRLSIL.

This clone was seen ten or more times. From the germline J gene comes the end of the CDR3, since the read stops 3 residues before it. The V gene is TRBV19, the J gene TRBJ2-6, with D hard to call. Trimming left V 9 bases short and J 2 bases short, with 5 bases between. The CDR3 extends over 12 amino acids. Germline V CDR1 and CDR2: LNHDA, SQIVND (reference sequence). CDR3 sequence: CASRTGANVLTF. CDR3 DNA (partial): TGTGCCAGCAGGACTGGGGCCAACGTC.

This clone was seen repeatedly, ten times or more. The CDR3 spells CASSPRVTEGYTF. The part of the CDR3 DNA that was read is TGTGCCAGCAGCCCCCGAGTTACTGAAGGC. The rearrangement links TRBV14 to TRBJ1-2, with D unclear. Read data end 3 residues before the CDR3 end; the end is taken from the germline J gene. There are 13 residues in the CDR3. Germline CDR1 SGHDN, CDR2 FVKESK.

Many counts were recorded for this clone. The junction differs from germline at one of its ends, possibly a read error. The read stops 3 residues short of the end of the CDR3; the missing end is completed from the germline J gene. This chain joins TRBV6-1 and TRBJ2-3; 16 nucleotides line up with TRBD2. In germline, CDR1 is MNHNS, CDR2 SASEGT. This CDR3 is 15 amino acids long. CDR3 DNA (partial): TGTGCCGGCAGTGGGACTAGCGGGGGGGCAGATACG. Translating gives CAGSGTSGGADT. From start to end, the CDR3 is CAGSGTSGGADTQYF.

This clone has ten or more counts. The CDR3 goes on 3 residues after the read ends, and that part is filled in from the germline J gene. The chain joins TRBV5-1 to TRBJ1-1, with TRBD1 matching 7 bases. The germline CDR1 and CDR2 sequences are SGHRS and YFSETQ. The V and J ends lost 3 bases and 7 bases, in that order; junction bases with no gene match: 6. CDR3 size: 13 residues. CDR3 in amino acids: CASSYDRAHEAFF. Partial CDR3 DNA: TGCGCCAGCAGCTACGACAGGGCCCATGAA.

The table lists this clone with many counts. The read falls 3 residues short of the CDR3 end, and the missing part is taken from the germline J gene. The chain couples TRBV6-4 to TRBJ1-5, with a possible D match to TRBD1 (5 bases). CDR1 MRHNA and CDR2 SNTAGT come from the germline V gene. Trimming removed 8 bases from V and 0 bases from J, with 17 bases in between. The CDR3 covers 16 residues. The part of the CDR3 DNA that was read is TGTGCCAGCGTACTGCAGGAACAGGCTAGCAATCAGCCC. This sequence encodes CASVLQEQASNQP. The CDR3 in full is CASVLQEQASNQPQHF.

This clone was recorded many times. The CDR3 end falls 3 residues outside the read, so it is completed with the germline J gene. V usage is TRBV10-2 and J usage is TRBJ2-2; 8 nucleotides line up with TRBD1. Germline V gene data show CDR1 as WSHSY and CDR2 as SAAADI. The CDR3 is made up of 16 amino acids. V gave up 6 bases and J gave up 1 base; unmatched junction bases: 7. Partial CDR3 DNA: TGCGCCAGCAGGGATAGGACAGGGAGGAACACCGGGGAG. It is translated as CASRDRTGRNTGE. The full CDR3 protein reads CASRDRTGRNTGELFF.

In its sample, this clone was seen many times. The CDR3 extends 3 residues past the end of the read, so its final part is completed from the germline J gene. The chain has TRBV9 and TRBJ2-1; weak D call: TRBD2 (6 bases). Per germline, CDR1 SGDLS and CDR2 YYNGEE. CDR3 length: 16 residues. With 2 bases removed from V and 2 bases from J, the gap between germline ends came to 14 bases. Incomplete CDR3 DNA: TGTGCCAGCAGCGTCGGAGGGCTAATTCCCTACAATGAG. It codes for CASSVGGLIPYNE. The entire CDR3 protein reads CASSVGGLIPYNEQFF.

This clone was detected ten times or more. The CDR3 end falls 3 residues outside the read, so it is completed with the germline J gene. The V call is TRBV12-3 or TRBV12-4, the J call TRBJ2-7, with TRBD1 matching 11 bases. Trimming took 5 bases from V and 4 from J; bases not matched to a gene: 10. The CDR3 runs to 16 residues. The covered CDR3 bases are TGTGCCAGCAGTCCCTCGGGACAGGGGGTAGCTTACGAG. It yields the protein CASSPSGQGVAYE. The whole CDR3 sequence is CASSPSGQGVAYEQYF.

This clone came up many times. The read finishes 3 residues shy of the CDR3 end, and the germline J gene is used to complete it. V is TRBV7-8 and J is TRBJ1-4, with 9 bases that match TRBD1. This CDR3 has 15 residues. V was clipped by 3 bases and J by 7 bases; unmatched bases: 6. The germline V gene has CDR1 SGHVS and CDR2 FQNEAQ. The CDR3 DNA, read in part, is TGTGCCAGCAGCTTCCTGGGACAGGGAGGTGAAAAA. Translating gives CASSFLGQGGEK. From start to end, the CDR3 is CASSFLGQGGEKLFF.

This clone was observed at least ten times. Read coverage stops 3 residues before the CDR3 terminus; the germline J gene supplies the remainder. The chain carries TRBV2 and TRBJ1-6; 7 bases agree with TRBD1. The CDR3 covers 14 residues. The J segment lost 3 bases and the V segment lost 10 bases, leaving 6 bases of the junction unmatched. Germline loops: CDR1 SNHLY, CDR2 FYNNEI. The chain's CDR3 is CATSDRNYNSPLHF. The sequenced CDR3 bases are TGTGCCACCTCGGACAGGAACTATAATTCACCC.

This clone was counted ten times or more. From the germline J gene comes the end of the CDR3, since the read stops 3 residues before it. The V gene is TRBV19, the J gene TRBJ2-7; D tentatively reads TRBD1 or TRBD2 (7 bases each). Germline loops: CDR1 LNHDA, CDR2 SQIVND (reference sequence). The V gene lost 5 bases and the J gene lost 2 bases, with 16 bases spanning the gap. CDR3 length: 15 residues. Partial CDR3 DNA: TGTGCCAGTAGTGTAACAGGGGCGGGAGCCTACGAG. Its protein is CASSVTGAGAYE. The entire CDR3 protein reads CASSVTGAGAYEQYF.